This T cell receptor beta chain was captured by sequencing in a study of T cells after yellow fever vaccination. Study-wide findings and caveats: Detected again after the booster were most primary-vaccination clones, at 95% to 96% CD4 and 80% to 90% CD8.

A remark on this clonotype: Its antigen is currently unknown.

CDR1 is SNHLY, CDR2 FYNNEI, per germline. The V gene lost 2 bases and the J gene lost 11 bases, with 10 bases spanning the gap. This CDR3 contains 12 residues. A single record per CDR3 protein comes from TCRdb applying MiXCR to the 5' RACE reads. The top ten clones hold around 17% of a sample with hundreds of thousands of distinct CDR3 sequences, 20% to 25% of them seen once. The genes are TRBV2 and TRBJ2-4; D remains unclear. The sequence came from a man aged 18 to 35 who received the YFV17D yellow fever vaccine. Source: PBMCs, taken approximately 22 days after the first yellow fever vaccination. CDR3 protein: CASSEQDRFQYF. CDR3 nucleotide sequence: TGTGCCAGCAGTGAACAGGATCGGTTTCAGTACTTC.